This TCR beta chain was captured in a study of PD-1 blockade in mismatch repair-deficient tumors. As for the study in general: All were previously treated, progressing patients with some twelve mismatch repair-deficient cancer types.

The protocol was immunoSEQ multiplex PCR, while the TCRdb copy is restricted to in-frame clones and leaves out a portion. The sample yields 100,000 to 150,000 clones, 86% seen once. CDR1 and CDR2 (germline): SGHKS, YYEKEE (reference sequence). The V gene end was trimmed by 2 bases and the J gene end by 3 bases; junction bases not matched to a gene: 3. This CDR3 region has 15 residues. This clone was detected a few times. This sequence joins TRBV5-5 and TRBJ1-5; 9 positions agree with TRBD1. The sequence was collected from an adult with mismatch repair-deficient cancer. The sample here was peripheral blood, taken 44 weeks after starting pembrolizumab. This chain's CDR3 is CASSFRTGANQPQHF. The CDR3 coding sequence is TGTGCCAGCAGCTTCAGGACAGGGGCCAATCAGCCCCAGCATTTT.